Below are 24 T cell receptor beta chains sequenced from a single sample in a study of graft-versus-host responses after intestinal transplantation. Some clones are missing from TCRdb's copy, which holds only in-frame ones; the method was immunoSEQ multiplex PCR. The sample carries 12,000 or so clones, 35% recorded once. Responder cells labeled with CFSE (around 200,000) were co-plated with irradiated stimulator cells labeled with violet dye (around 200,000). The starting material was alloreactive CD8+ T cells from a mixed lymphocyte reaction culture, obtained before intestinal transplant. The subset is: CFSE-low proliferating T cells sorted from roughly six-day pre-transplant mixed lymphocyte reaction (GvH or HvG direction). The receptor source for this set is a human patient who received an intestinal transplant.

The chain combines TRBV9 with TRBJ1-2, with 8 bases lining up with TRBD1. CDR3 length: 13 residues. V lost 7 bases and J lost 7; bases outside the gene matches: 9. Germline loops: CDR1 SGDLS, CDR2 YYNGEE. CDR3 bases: TGTGCCAGCCGAGACAGGGGCTATGGTGGCTACACCTTC. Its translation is CASRDRGYGGYTF.

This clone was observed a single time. The CDR3: CASSYLGGELFF. CDR3 DNA sequence: TGTGCCAGCAGTTATCTGGGCGGGGAGCTGTTTTTT. The chain has TRBV6-5 and TRBJ2-2; no clear D. V lost 3 bases and J lost 7, with 6 bases in between. CDR3 length: 12 residues. Germline V gene data show CDR1 as MNHEY and CDR2 as SVGAGI.

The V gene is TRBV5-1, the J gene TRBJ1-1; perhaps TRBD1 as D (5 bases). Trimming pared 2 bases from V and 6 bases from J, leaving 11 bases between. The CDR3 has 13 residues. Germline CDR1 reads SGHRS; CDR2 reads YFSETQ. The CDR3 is CASSLAGGAEAFF. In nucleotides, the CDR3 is TGCGCCAGCAGCTTAGCCGGGGGTGCTGAAGCTTTCTTT.

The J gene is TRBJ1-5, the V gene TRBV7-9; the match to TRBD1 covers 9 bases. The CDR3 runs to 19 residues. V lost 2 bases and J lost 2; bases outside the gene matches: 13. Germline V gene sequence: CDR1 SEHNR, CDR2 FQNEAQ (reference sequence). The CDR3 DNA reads TGTGCCAGCAGCTTATTCGATCGCCGACAGGGGGAACGCAATCAGCCCCAGCATTTT. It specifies CASSLFDRRQGERNQPQHF.

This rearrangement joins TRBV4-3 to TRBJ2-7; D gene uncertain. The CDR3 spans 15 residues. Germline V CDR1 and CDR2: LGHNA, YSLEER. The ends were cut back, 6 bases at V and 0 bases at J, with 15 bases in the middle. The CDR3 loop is CASRHSAENSYEQYF. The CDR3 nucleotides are TGCGCCAGCAGGCACTCCGCGGAGAACTCCTACGAGCAGTACTTC.

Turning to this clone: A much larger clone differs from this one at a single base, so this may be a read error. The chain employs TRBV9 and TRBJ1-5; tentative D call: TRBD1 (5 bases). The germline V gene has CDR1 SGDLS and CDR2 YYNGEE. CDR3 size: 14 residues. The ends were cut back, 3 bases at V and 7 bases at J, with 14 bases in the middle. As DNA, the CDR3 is TGTGCCAGCAGCGAAGACCAGGGAATGCAGCCCCAGCATTTT. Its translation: CASSEDQGMQPQHF.

The CDR3 loop is CAWRILAGGLNEQFF. As DNA, the CDR3 is TGTGCCTGGAGGATCCTAGCGGGAGGGCTCAATGAGCAGTTCTTC. V and J are TRBV30 and TRBJ2-1, with 12 bases identical to TRBD2. This CDR3 is built from 15 residues. Germline V gene lookup returns CDR1 GTSNPN and CDR2 SVGIG (reference sequence). V shed 3 bases and J 6 bases; nucleotides not matched to a gene: 6.

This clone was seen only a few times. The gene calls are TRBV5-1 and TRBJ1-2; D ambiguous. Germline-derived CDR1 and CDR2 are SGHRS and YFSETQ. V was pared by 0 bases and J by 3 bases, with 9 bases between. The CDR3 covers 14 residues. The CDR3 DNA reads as TGCGCCAGCAGCTTGGGCGGGGAGGACTATGGCTACACCTTC. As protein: CASSLGGEDYGYTF. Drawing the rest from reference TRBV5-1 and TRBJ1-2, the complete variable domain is KAGVTQTPRYLIKTRGQQVTLSCSPISGHRSVSWYQQTPGQGLQFLFEYFSETQRNKGNFPGRFSGRQFSNSRSEMNVSTLELGDSALYLCASSLGGEDYGYTFGSGTRLTVV.

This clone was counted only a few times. The DNA of the CDR3 is TGCGCCAGCAGCCAAGGAGGACTAGCGGGAGTACGGCACGAGCAGTACTTC. Protein sequence: CASSQGGLAGVRHEQYF. The rearrangement uses TRBV4-1 and TRBJ2-7; TRBD2 matches at 13 bases. Germline V gives CDR1 MGHRA, CDR2 YSYEKL. This CDR3 region has 17 residues. J lost 5 bases, V lost 1 base, and 8 bases had no gene match.

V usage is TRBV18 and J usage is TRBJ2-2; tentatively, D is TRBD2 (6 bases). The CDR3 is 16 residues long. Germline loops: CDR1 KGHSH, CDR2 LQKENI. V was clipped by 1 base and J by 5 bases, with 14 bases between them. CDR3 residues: CASSPRRRATTGELFF. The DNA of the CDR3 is TGTGCCAGCTCACCACGGCGGAGGGCAACAACCGGGGAGCTGTTTTTT. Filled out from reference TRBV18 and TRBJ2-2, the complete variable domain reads NAGVMQNPRHLVRRRGQEARLRCSPMKGHSHVYWYRQLPEEGLKFMVYLQKENIIDESGMPKERFSAEFPKEGPSILRIQQVVRGDSAAYFCASSPRRRATTGELFFGEGSRLTVL.

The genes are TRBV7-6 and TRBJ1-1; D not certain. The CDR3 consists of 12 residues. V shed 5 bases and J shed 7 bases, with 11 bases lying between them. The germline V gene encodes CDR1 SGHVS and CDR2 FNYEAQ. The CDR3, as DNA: TGTGCCAGCAGCCCTGGAGTCCTTGAAGCTTTCTTT. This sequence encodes CASSPGVLEAFF.

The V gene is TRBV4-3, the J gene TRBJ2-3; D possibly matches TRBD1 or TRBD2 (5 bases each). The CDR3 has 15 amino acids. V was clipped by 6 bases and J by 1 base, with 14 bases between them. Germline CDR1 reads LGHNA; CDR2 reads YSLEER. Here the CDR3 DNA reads TGCGCCAGCAGTATTACACTAGGGGGCACAGATACGCAGTATTTT. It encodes CASSITLGGTDTQYF.

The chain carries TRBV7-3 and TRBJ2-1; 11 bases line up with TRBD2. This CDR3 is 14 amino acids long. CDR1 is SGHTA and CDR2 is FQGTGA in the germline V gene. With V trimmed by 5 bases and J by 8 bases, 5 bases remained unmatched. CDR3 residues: CASSTSGSMDEQFF. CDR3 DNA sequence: TGTGCCAGCAGCACTAGCGGGAGCATGGATGAGCAGTTCTTC.

The CDR3 reads CASSEGVAPSTDTQYF. The DNA of the CDR3 is TGTGCCAGCAGTGAAGGGGTAGCGCCTAGCACAGATACGCAGTATTTT. The rearrangement joins TRBV2 to TRBJ2-3, with D perhaps matching TRBD2 (5 bases). The germline gives CDR1 SNHLY, CDR2 FYNNEI. The CDR3 totals 16 residues. V was pared by 1 base and J by 0 bases, with 11 bases between.

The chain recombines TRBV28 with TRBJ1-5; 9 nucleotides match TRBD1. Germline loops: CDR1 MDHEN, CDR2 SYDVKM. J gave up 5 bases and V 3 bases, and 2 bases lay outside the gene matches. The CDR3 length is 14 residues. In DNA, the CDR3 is TGTGCCAGCAGTTTGACAGGGGGTCATCAGCCCCAGCATTTT. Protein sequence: CASSLTGGHQPQHF.

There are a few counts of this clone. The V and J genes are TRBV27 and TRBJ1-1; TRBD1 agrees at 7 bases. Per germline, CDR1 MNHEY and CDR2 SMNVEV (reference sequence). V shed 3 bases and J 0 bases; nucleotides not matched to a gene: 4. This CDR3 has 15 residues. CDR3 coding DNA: TGTGCCAGCAGTTTTACGGGACAGTTGAACACTGAAGCTTTCTTT. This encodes CASSFTGQLNTEAFF.

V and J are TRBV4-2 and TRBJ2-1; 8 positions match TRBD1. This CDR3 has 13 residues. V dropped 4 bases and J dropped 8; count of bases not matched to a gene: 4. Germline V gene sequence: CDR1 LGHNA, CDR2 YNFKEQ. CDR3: CASSLVGQDEQFF. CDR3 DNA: TGTGCCAGCAGCCTGGTGGGACAGGATGAGCAGTTCTTC.

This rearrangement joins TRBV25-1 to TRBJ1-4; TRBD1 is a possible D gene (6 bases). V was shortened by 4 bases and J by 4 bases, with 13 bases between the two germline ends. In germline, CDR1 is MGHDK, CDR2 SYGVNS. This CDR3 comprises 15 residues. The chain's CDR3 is CASSAQDSGNEKLFF. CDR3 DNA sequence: TGTGCCAGCAGTGCCCAGGACAGCGGTAATGAAAAACTGTTTTTT.

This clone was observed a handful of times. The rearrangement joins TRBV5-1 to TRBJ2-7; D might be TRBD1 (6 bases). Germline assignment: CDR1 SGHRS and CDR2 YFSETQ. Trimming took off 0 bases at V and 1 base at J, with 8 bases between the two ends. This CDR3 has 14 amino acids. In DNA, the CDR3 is TGCGCCAGCAGCTTGGGACAGGAGTCCTACGAGCAGTACTTC. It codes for CASSLGQESYEQYF.

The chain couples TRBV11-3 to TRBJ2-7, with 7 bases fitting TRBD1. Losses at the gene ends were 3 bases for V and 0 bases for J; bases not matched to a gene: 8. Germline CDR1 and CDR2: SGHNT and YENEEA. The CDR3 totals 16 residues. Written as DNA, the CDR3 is TGTGCCAGCAGCTTCTCTACAGGGGCCATCTCCTACGAGCAGTACTTC. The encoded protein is CASSFSTGAISYEQYF.

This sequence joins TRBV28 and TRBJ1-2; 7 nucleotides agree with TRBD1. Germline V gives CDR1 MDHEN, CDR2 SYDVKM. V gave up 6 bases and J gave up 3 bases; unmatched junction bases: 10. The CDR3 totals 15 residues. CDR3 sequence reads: CASRRDREDYYGYTF. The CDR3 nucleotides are TGTGCCAGCAGACGTGACAGGGAAGATTACTATGGCTACACCTTC.

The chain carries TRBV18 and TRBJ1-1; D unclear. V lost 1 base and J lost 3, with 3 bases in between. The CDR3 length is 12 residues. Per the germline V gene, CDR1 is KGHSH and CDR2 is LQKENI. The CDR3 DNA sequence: TGTGCCAGCTCACCACGGGACACTGAAGCTTTCTTT. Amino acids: CASSPRDTEAFF.

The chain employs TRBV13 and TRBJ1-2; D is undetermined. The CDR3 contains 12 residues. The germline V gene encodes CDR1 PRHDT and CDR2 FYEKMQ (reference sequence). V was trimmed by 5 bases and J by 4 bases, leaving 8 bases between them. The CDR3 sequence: CASSQALYGYTF. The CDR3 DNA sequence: TGTGCCAGCAGCCAGGCCCTCTATGGCTACACCTTC. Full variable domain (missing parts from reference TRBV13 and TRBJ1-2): AAGVIQSPRHLIKEKRETATLKCYPIPRHDTVYWYQQGPGQDPQFLISFYEKMQSDKGSIPDRFSAQQFSDYHSELNMSSLELGDSALYFCASSQALYGYTFGSGTRLTVV.

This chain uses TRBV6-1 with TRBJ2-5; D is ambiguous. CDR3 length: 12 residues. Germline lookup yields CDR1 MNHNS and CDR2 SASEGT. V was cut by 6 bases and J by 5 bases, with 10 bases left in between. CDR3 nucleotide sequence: TGTGCCAGCAGCCTAGATCCGGAGACCCAGTACTTC. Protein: CASSLDPETQYF.